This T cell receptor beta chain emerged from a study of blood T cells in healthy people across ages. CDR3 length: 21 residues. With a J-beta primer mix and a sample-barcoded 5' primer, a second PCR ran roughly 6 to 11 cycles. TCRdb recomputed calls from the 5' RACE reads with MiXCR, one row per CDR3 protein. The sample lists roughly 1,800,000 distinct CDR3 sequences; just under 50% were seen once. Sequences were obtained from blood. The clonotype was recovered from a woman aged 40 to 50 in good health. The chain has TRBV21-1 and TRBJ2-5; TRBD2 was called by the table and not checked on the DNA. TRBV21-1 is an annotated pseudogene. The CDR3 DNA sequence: TGTGCCAGCAGCCAACTAGCAGGGGCACTGCTAGCGGGGGGTCCCCAAGAGACCCAGTACTTC. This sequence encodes CASSQLAGALLAGGPQETQYF.